This TCR beta chain was observed in a study of cytomegalovirus exposure and HLA in healthy donors. Turning to the study itself: Unique TCRs numbering around 80 million, obtained from HLA-typed donors, made up an early data release.

The study, taken as a whole, reports: Later work associated over 15,000 TCR beta sequences with HLA alleles at 0.05 false discovery rate. Later analysis showed TCR association rates varying by HLA locus, highest for DRB1 and lowest for HLA-C. The study found most TCR sequences rare, yet found some public TCRs in many donors.

J was trimmed by 4 bases and V by 4 bases; bases with no gene match: 12. The CDR3 is 16 amino acids. The germline V gene has CDR1 ENHRY and CDR2 SYGVKD. PCR primers comprised 60 Vbeta and 13 Jbeta primers. Data came from immunoSEQ multiplex PCR; TCRdb stores just in-frame clones and leaves some out. Of some 110,000 clones listed, approximately 80% are singletons. A remark on this clone: What it recognizes is unknown.

The chain recombines TRBV10-3 with TRBJ1-2, with 7 bases lining up with TRBD1. The source of this sequence is a man aged 50 to 59 in good health and CMV-seropositive. Sequenced material: PBMCs. CDR3 sequence: CAISGAGTAGVYGYTF. The CDR3 DNA is TGTGCCATCAGTGGGGCCGGGACAGCGGGAGTCTATGGCTACACCTTC.